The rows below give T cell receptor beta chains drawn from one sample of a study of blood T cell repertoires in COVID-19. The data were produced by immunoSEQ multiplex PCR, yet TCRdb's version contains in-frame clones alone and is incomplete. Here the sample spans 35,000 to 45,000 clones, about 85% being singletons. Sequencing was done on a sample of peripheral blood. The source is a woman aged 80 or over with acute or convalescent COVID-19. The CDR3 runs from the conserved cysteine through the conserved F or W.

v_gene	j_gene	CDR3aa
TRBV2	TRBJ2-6	CASREQDSGANVLTF
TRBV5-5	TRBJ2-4	CASSLEVTVKNIQYF
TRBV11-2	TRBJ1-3	CASSLLTGRNTIYF
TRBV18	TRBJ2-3	CASSPNHPSAGGTDTQYF
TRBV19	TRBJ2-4	CASMASGMSRAKNIQYF
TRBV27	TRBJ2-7	CASLKPGQGAREQYF
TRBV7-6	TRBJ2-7	CASSSAPAKRGRGSYEQYF
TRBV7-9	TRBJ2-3	CASSLGGSLADTQYF
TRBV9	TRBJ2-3	CASSGEYQTTGYGTDTQYF
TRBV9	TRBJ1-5	CASSVDSSQPQHF
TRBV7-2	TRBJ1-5	CASSSGDGVQPQHF
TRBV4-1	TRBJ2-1	CASSLQGLGAGVRYEQFF
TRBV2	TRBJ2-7	CPRWGGDRVGSYEQYF
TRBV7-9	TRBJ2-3	CASSFGTSADTQYF
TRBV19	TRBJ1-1	CASSIGSGGDLNTEAFF
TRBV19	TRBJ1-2	CASSIDPGTGDGYTF
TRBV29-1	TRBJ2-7	CSVDRDSSYEQYF
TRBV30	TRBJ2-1	CAWRVIRAGGPAYNEQFF
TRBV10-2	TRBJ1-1	CATTEGTYTEAFF
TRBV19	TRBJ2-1	CASSIEDRGFREQFF
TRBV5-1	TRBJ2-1	CASSSTSGPSYNEQFF
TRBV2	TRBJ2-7	CPSWGGDRVGSYEQYF
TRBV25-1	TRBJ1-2	CASSQEGRYGYTF
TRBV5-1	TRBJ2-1	CASSLGAADNEQFF
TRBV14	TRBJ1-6	CASSLINSPLHF
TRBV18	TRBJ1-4	CASSPRTGVEKLFF
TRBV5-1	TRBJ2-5	CASSLEGTGEKTQYF
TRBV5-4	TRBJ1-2	CASSHRDRVRGYTF
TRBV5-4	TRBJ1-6	CASSIDNYNSPLHF
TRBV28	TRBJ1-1	CASSTGFTEAFF
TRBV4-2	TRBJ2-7	CASSQERGASGASEQYF
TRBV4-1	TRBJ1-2	CASSSRQGRGYTF
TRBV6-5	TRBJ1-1	CASSPGYGDTEAFF
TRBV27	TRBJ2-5	CASSRTDRVGTQYF
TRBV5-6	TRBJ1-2	CASSLGPGYGYTF
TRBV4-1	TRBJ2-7	CASSPQSDSYEQYF
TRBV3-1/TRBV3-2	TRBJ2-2	CASSLAGGHTGELFF
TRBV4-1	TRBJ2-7	CASSPTDRGNPYEQYF
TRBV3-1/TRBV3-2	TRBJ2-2	CASSLPGQGLAGATGELFF
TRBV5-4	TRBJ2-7	CASSLDLGGREQYF
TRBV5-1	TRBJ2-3	CASSLAGGRSGDTQYF
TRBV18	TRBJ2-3	CASGPSGIATDTQYF
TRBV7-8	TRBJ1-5	CASSFTGGGNQPQHF
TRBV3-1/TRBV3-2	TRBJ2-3	CASSQVVDTQYF
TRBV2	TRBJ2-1	CASSDRGAGFF
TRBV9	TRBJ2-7	CASSVEAGGPGEQYF